Shown below are 29 T cell receptor beta chains from a single sample sequenced in a study of cytomegalovirus exposure and HLA in healthy donors. It was with 60 Vbeta and 13 Jbeta primers that the PCR ran. Clones were sequenced by immunoSEQ multiplex PCR, and TCRdb holds only the in-frame ones, with some missing. The repertoire holds 100,000 or so clones, with 55% to 80% as singletons. What was sequenced was PBMCs. Receptor source: a human donor in good health.

The V and J genes are TRBV2 and TRBJ1-5, with 7 nucleotides matching TRBD1. V shed 6 bases and J 7 bases; nucleotides not matched to a gene: 6. CDR3 length equals 13 residues. CDR1 is SNHLY and CDR2 is FYNNEI in the germline V gene. CDR3 DNA sequence: TGTGCCAGCAGCGGCCAGGGGGTCCAGCCCCAGCATTTT. Its translation: CASSGQGVQPQHF.

This clone appeared a few times. As DNA, the CDR3 is TGTGCCAGCAGCTTGACAGGCAGCACAGATACGCAGTATTTT. As protein: CASSLTGSTDTQYF. The rearrangement uses TRBV7-9 and TRBJ2-3; TRBD1 is a possible D gene (6 bases). The germline gives CDR1 SEHNR, CDR2 FQNEAQ (reference sequence). The CDR3 has 14 amino acids. Trimming removed 3 bases from V and 0 bases from J, with 7 bases in between.

V and J are TRBV4-1 and TRBJ1-1; D possibly corresponds to TRBD1 (5 bases). This CDR3 has 17 amino acids. The V end lost 0 bases, the J end lost 0 bases, and 14 bases lay between the germline ends. Germline CDR1 and CDR2: MGHRA and YSYEKL. CDR3 sequence reads: CASSQEGPGPMNTEAFF. The CDR3 bases are TGCGCCAGCAGCCAAGAGGGGCCAGGGCCCATGAACACTGAAGCTTTCTTT.

The chain recombines TRBV19 with TRBJ2-7; 8 nucleotides agree with TRBD1. The V gene's germline CDR1 is LNHDA and CDR2 SQIVND (reference sequence). After removal of 3 bases from V and 3 bases from J, the junction contained 7 bases not matched to a gene. The CDR3 runs to 15 residues. The chain's CDR3 is CASSIGTGPFYEQYF. DNA for the CDR3: TGTGCCAGTAGTATTGGGACAGGCCCTTTCTACGAGCAGTACTTC.

This clone has a single count. The CDR3 DNA follows: TGTGCCAGCACCGTTTTGGGGGTTAGCGGGAATTCCTACAATGAGCAGTTCTTC. Translated, it gives CASTVLGVSGNSYNEQFF. The chain links TRBV27 to TRBJ2-1; 8 bases match TRBD2. The CDR3 extends over 18 amino acids. The trim removed 7 bases at V and 1 base at J, leaving 15 bases unmatched. Germline V gene lookup returns CDR1 MNHEY and CDR2 SMNVEV (reference sequence).

The rearrangement uses TRBV4-1 and TRBJ2-1; D gene uncertain. Trimming pared 0 bases from V and 0 bases from J, leaving 6 bases between. This CDR3 has 15 residues. Germline CDR1 MGHRA, CDR2 YSYEKL. CDR3 region: CASSQDGLSYNEQFF. CDR3 DNA sequence: TGCGCCAGCAGCCAAGATGGCCTCTCCTACAATGAGCAGTTCTTC.

The chain employs TRBV28 and TRBJ1-5; D may be TRBD1 (5 bases). The CDR3 runs to 15 residues. The germline V gene has CDR1 MDHEN and CDR2 SYDVKM. Trimming shortened V by 3 bases and J by 2 bases, and 11 bases separated the two germline ends. CDR3 nucleotide sequence: TGTGCCAGCAGTTTGGCAGGGTTGGGCAATCAGCCCCAGCATTTT. It yields the protein CASSLAGLGNQPQHF.

The rearrangement joins TRBV4-1 to TRBJ1-2, with 7 bases identical to TRBD1. The length of the CDR3 is 16 residues. Germline CDR1 and CDR2: MGHRA and YSYEKL. Germline trimming cut 0 bases from V and 3 bases from J; bases unmatched to any gene: 7. The CDR3: CASSQEATGTYYGYTF. In DNA form, the CDR3 reads TGCGCCAGCAGCCAAGAAGCGACAGGGACATACTATGGCTACACCTTC.

The V call is TRBV6-5, the J call TRBJ2-5; D gene ambiguous. V dropped 2 bases and J dropped 7 bases, with 5 bases sitting between them. The CDR3 sequence is 11 residues long. Germline lookup yields CDR1 MNHEY and CDR2 SVGAGI. In DNA form, the CDR3 reads TGTGCCAGCAGTTACGGCGGGACCCAGTACTTC. Its translation is CASSYGGTQYF.

The genes are TRBV10-2 and TRBJ2-5; D is possibly TRBD2 (5 bases). The CDR3 extends over 14 amino acids. Germline assignment: CDR1 WSHSY and CDR2 SAAADI. Trimming pared 0 bases from V and 5 bases from J, leaving 10 bases between. The CDR3 region is CASSESATGETQYF. CDR3 in DNA: TGCGCCAGCAGTGAGTCGGCCACGGGGGAGACCCAGTACTTC.

This clone showed up just once. The V and J genes are TRBV5-1 and TRBJ2-5, with TRBD2 matching 12 bases. In germline, CDR1 is SGHRS, CDR2 YFSETQ. V was pared by 1 base and J by 7 bases, with 14 bases of the junction left unmatched. The CDR3 covers 18 residues. Here the CDR3 DNA reads TGCGCCAGCAGCTTGAACAGACTAGCGGGAGCCCAAAATCCGACCCAGTACTTC. Encoded protein: CASSLNRLAGAQNPTQYF.

The rearrangement links TRBV28 to TRBJ2-3; D might be TRBD1 (6 bases). V was pared by 2 bases and J by 2 bases, with 20 bases between. CDR1 and CDR2 (germline): MDHEN, SYDVKM. This CDR3 region has 18 residues. CDR3 loop: CASSLTAHGRGPTDTQYF. CDR3 nucleotides: TGTGCCAGCAGTTTAACGGCCCACGGCAGGGGCCCCACAGATACGCAGTATTTT.

V and J are TRBV9 and TRBJ2-2; possible D gene TRBD1, 5 bases. V lost 0 bases, J lost 6 bases, and 12 bases lay in between. The CDR3 is 15 residues long. Per the germline V gene, CDR1 is SGDLS and CDR2 is YYNGEE. The CDR3 DNA follows: TGTGCCAGCAGCGTAGGCCAAGGGGTCGCCGGGGAGCTGTTTTTT. It specifies CASSVGQGVAGELFF.

This clone was detected only a few times. This chain uses TRBV19 with TRBJ2-7; D remains unclear. The V and J ends lost 2 bases and 1 base respectively, with 9 bases between them. The germline V gene encodes CDR1 LNHDA and CDR2 SQIVND (reference sequence). This CDR3 is built from 14 residues. CDR3 loop: CASSINLVSYEQYF. The CDR3 DNA sequence: TGTGCCAGTAGTATAAACTTGGTATCCTACGAGCAGTACTTC. The full variable domain, with the rest looked up from reference TRBV19 and TRBJ2-7, is DGGITQSPKYLFRKEGQNVTLSCEQNLNHDAMYWYRQDPGQGLRLIYYSQIVNDFQKGDIAEGYSVSREKKESFPLTVTSAQKNPTAFYLCASSINLVSYEQYFGPGTRLTVT.

The chain combines TRBV5-4 with TRBJ2-5; 12 bases line up with TRBD2. The germline gives CDR1 SGHNT, CDR2 YYREEE (reference sequence). Unmatched junction bases numbered 14, after V lost 3 bases and J lost 5 bases. The length of the CDR3 is 18 residues. The CDR3 here is CASSSQTGTSGSEETQYF. In DNA form, the CDR3 reads TGTGCCAGCAGCTCGCAGACCGGGACTAGCGGGTCCGAGGAGACCCAGTACTTC.

The chain joins TRBV9 to TRBJ2-7; TRBD1 matches at 9 bases. The CDR3 sequence is 14 residues long. Germline CDR1 is SGDLS and CDR2 is YYNGEE. V gave up 4 bases and J gave up 6 bases; unmatched junction bases: 8. Here the CDR3 DNA reads TGTGCCAGCAGCACAAGGGACAGGGAGAGCGAGCAGTACTTC. Protein sequence: CASSTRDRESEQYF.

J is TRBJ1-5 and V is TRBV6-1; 8 bases map to TRBD1. The CDR3 loop spans 18 amino acids. V was clipped by 2 bases and J by 0 bases; unmatched bases: 9. CDR1 is MNHNS and CDR2 is SASEGT in the germline V gene. The CDR3 reads CASSELGTGDYSNQPQHF. In DNA, the CDR3 is TGTGCCAGCAGTGAACTAGGGACAGGTGATTATAGCAATCAGCCCCAGCATTTT.

This clone was found a few times. The rearrangement uses TRBV5-1 and TRBJ2-7; D call uncertain. Trimming shortened V by 6 bases and J by 7 bases, and 20 bases separated the two germline ends. The CDR3 is 14 residues long. Germline V lookup: CDR1 SGHRS, CDR2 YFSETQ. CDR3 region: CASTESPGRREQYF. CDR3 in DNA: TGCGCCAGCACGGAATCTCCGGGTCGACGGGAGCAGTACTTC.

The chain carries TRBV11-2 and TRBJ2-7, with D perhaps matching TRBD2 (6 bases). There are 16 residues in the CDR3. Trimming removed 4 bases at V and 2 bases at J, with 18 bases between. Germline V CDR1 and CDR2: SGHAT, FQNNGV. The DNA for the CDR3 is TGTGCCAGCAGCTCAACCCGCGGAGGGTATACCTACGAGCAGTACTTC. Translating gives CASSSTRGGYTYEQYF.

The chain has TRBV2 and TRBJ2-6, with D perhaps matching TRBD1 (5 bases). CDR1 is SNHLY and CDR2 is FYNNEI in the germline V gene. Trimming cost V 10 bases and J 2 bases, with 12 bases left between them. This CDR3 comprises 14 residues. CDR3 in amino acids: CATKRGAGANVLTF. The CDR3 coding sequence is TGTGCCACCAAAAGGGGCGCTGGGGCCAACGTCCTGACTTTC.

The table lists this clone with a count of one. Here the CDR3 reads CASSMSAGNKNIQYF. CDR3 DNA sequence: TGTGCCAGTAGTATGTCTGCGGGTAACAAAAACATTCAGTACTTC. The chain couples TRBV19 to TRBJ2-4; a weak D match, TRBD2 (5 bases). CDR3 length: 15 amino acids. Looked up from germline, CDR1 is LNHDA and CDR2 is SQIVND (reference sequence). V was clipped by 3 bases and J by 3 bases, with 12 bases between them.

This clone was counted only a few times. The chain joins TRBV6-4 to TRBJ2-1; 7 bases are shared with TRBD2. Trimming took 3 bases from V and 4 from J; bases not matched to a gene: 0. Germline assignment: CDR1 MRHNA and CDR2 SNTAGT. The CDR3 consists of 13 residues. CDR3 in DNA: TGTGCCAGCAGTGAGCGGGAGTACAATGAGCAGTTCTTC. Protein: CASSEREYNEQFF.

This chain uses TRBV7-9 with TRBJ2-7; TRBD2 aligns across 12 bases. The germline gives CDR1 SEHNR, CDR2 FQNEAQ (reference sequence). V gave up 5 bases and J gave up 3 bases; unmatched junction bases: 8. This CDR3 has 16 amino acids. CDR3 loop: CASSHPLAGGHYEQYF. The DNA of the CDR3 is TGTGCCAGCAGCCACCCACTAGCGGGAGGACACTACGAGCAGTACTTC.

This clone was detected a few times. The V call is TRBV6-6, the J call TRBJ1-5, with 9 bases aligning to TRBD1. The V gene end was trimmed by 6 bases and the J gene end by 7 bases; junction bases not matched to a gene: 7. Germline lookup yields CDR1 MNHNY and CDR2 SVGAGI (reference sequence). The CDR3 has 14 residues. As DNA, the CDR3 is TGTGCCAGCAGCTTCGGACAGGGGAGCCAGCCCCAGCATTTT. This codes for CASSFGQGSQPQHF.

V gene TRBV6-6 combines with J gene TRBJ2-1; D is possibly TRBD2 (6 bases). The CDR3 runs 16 residues. Germline V lookup: CDR1 MNHNY, CDR2 SVGAGI (reference sequence). Trimming left V 2 bases short and J 10 bases short, with 21 bases between. The CDR3 sequence: CASSYRTVTIRGEQFF. In nucleotides, the CDR3 is TGTGCCAGCAGTTACAGGACGGTTACGATCCGGGGGGAGCAGTTCTTC.

This rearrangement joins TRBV9 to TRBJ2-7; 10 bases are shared with TRBD2. The germline V gene encodes CDR1 SGDLS and CDR2 YYNGEE. The CDR3 runs to 16 residues. V was pared by 0 bases and J by 2 bases, with 5 bases of the junction left unmatched. Written as DNA, the CDR3 is TGTGCCAGCAGCGTAGACCTAGCGGGAGAGGCCTACGAGCAGTACTTC. Translated, it gives CASSVDLAGEAYEQYF.

The gene calls are TRBV2 and TRBJ2-7; 7 nucleotides agree with TRBD1. Losses at the gene ends were 6 bases for V and 2 bases for J; bases not matched to a gene: 7. This CDR3 is 14 amino acids long. Germline lookup yields CDR1 SNHLY and CDR2 FYNNEI. The CDR3: CASRPGQVPYEQYF. DNA of the CDR3: TGTGCCAGCAGACCCGGACAGGTGCCCTACGAGCAGTACTTC.

V usage is TRBV10-1 and J usage is TRBJ2-5; 9 positions match TRBD1. Germline V gene data show CDR1 as WNHNN and CDR2 as SYGVQD (reference sequence). V was pared by 0 bases and J by 7 bases, with 6 bases of the junction left unmatched. The CDR3 has 15 residues. The chain's CDR3 is CASSESTGGVGTQYF. For the CDR3, the DNA is TGCGCCAGCAGTGAGTCGACAGGGGGAGTAGGGACCCAGTACTTC.

The CDR3: CASSQGQGYQPQHF. Here the CDR3 DNA reads TGCGCCAGCAGCCAAGGGCAGGGGTATCAGCCCCAGCATTTT. The chain has TRBV4-1 and TRBJ1-5; D possibly corresponds to TRBD1 (6 bases). Trimming left V 1 base short and J 5 bases short, with 9 bases between. The CDR3 covers 14 residues. Germline lookup yields CDR1 MGHRA and CDR2 YSYEKL.